This T cell receptor beta chain stems from a study of TIL therapy for anti-PD-1-resistant metastatic lung cancer. Across the study: Tumors had a median PD-L1 proportion score of 4.5% to 7%.

Study-wide findings and caveats: Many TIL product clones were absent from baseline tumor, suggesting clonal contraction.

The libraries were made with immunoSEQ v3. Profiled with immunoSEQ multiplex PCR; TCRdb holds only in-frame clones, not every one. The sample yields around 45,000 clones, 71% seen once. The CDR3 loop spans 13 amino acids. Looked up from germline, CDR1 is MGHRA and CDR2 is YSYEKL. Trimming removed 5 bases at V and 12 bases at J, with 14 bases between. Points on this clone: Its target is unknown.

The sample's time point: pre-treatment sample, taken before nivolumab and TIL therapy. The tumor samples were excised metastases, mostly pleural nodules or supraclavicular lymph nodes. This TCR derives from a person aged 25 to 79 with non-small cell lung cancer. The sequences come from tumor tissue, collected at baseline. V and J are TRBV4-1 and TRBJ1-6; D ambiguous. CDR3 in amino acids: CASSEGPFEPLHF. The DNA of the CDR3 is TGCGCCAGCAGCGAAGGGCCTTTTGAACCCCTCCACTTT.